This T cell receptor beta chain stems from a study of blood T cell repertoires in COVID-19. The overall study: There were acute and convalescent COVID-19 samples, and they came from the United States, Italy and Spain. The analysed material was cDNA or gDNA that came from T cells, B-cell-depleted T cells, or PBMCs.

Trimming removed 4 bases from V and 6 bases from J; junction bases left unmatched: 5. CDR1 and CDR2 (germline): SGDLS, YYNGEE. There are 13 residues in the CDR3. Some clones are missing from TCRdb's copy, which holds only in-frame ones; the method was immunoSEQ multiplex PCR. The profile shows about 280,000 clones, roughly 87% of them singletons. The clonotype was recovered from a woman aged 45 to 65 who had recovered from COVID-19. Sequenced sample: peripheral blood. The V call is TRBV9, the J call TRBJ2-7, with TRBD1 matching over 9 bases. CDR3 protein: CASSPRDRAEQYF. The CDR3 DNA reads TGTGCCAGCAGCCCCCGGGACAGGGCCGAGCAGTACTTC.